The clone carrying this T cell receptor beta chain was counted at least ten times. Its antigen is as yet unknown. Data came from immunoSEQ multiplex PCR; TCRdb stores just in-frame clones and leaves some out. The profile shows approximately 120,000 clones, approximately 70% of them singletons. The data were taken from a study of shared clonotypes between healthy human individuals. General study findings and limits: Naive subsets generally had larger estimated richness than memory subsets. Naive CD4 clonotypes were shared across several donors at 4.5% to 6.5%. Large depth notwithstanding, sorted-subset sequencing proved incomplete by rarefaction. Non-shared clonotypes had lower generation probabilities than those shared by all four donors.

Germline-derived CDR1 and CDR2 are SQVTM and ANQGSEA. V lost 1 base and J 4 bases, leaving 10 bases between the germline ends. The CDR3 totals 13 residues. V usage is TRBV29-1 and J usage is TRBJ1-2, with no clear D. This TCR was recovered from a woman in her 30s in good health. The sequenced sample was memory CD8+ T cells sorted from blood. Subset defined: CD45RO+ cells pooled with CCR7-negative TemRA cells. The DNA for the CDR3 is TGCAGCGTTGAAGGGGAGTGGGGCTATGGCTACACCTTC. This codes for CSVEGEWGYGYTF.